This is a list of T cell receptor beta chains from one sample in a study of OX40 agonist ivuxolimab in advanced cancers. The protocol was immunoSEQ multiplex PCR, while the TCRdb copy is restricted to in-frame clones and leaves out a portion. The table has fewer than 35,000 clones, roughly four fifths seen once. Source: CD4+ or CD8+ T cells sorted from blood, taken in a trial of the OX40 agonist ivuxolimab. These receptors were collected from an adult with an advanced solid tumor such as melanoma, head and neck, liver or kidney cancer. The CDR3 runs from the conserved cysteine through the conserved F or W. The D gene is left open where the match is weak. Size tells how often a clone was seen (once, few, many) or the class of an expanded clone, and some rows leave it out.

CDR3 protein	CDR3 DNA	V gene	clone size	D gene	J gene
CASNRGQGNSYEQYF	TGTGCCAGCAACCGGGGGCAGGGGAATTCCTACGAGCAGTACTTC	TRBV2	once	.	TRBJ2-7
CASQPGSYEQYF	TGTGCCTCCCAGCCGGGCTCCTACGAGCAGTACTTC	TRBV30	.	.	TRBJ2-7
CASSPGTSGSTDTQYF	TGTGCCAGCAGCCCGGGGACTAGCGGAAGCACAGATACGCAGTATTTT	TRBV5-4	.	TRBD2	TRBJ2-3
CASADGGGAGETQYF	TGTGCCTCAGCGGATGGCGGGGGGGCTGGAGAGACCCAGTACTTC	TRBV5-6	.	TRBD2	TRBJ2-5
CASSPPGQGPYEQYF	TGTGCCAGCTCACCGCCGGGACAGGGTCCCTACGAGCAGTACTTC	TRBV18	.	TRBD1	TRBJ2-7
CASGLSRTSGGIWETQYF	TGTGCTAGTGGTTTGTCTCGGACTAGCGGGGGCATTTGGGAGACCCAGTACTTC	TRBV12-5	.	TRBD2	TRBJ2-5
CASSFTGGNNYEQYF	TGTGCCAGCAGCTTCACGGGGGGTAATAACTACGAGCAGTACTTC	TRBV7-6	.	TRBD2	TRBJ2-7
CSVASDRKLRQQFF	TGCAGCGTTGCTTCCGACAGGAAACTTCGTCAGCAGTTCTTC	TRBV29-1	.	.	TRBJ2-1
CATRTGGDQETQYF	TGTGCCACCAGGACAGGGGGAGACCAAGAGACCCAGTACTTC	TRBV15	once	TRBD1	TRBJ2-5
CSAGLAGGDTQYF	TGCAGCGCGGGACTAGCGGGAGGAGATACGCAGTATTTT	TRBV29-1	.	TRBD2	TRBJ2-3
CASSLAGRTAQETQYF	TGCGCCAGCAGCTTGGCCGGTCGGACGGCCCAAGAGACCCAGTACTTC	TRBV5-1	.	.	TRBJ2-5
CASSLGDGRGHEQFF	TGTGCCAGCAGCTTAGGCGACGGGAGAGGGCATGAGCAGTTCTTC	TRBV13	.	.	TRBJ2-1
CASSSDRGGRQPQHF	TGTGCCAGCAGCTCGGACAGGGGAGGAAGGCAGCCCCAGCATTTT	TRBV28	few	TRBD1	TRBJ1-5
CASSPGATNEKLFF	TGTGCCAGTAGTCCGGGTGCAACTAATGAAAAACTGTTTTTT	TRBV19	medium-sized	.	TRBJ1-4
CASSLVPGGQGEQFF	TGCGCCAGCAGCTTGGTCCCGGGAGGGCAGGGTGAGCAGTTCTTC	TRBV5-1	.	TRBD2	TRBJ2-1
CAWSVRGEQYF	TGTGCCTGGAGTGTACGAGGGGAGCAGTACTTC	TRBV30	.	.	TRBJ2-7
CASSASGGITEAFF	TGTGCCAGCAGCGCTTCGGGGGGAATCACTGAAGCTTTCTTT	TRBV7-9	few	.	TRBJ1-1
CASSGRAGNQPQHF	TGTGCCAGTAGTGGCAGGGCTGGCAATCAGCCCCAGCATTTT	TRBV19	few	.	TRBJ1-5
CASSYSTGFNEKLFF	TGTGCCAGCAGTTACTCGACAGGCTTTAATGAAAAACTGTTTTTT	TRBV6-5	.	.	TRBJ1-4
CATSRPGGTEAFF	TGTGCCACCAGCAGGCCGGGGGGGACTGAAGCTTTCTTT	TRBV15	.	.	TRBJ1-1
CASSEGTGGPDTQYF	TGTGCCAGCAGTGAGGGGACAGGGGGTCCAGATACGCAGTATTTT	TRBV2	.	TRBD1	TRBJ2-3
CASRPGRPPGYTF	TGTGCCAGCAGGCCGGGACGCCCCCCTGGCTACACCTTC	TRBV28	.	.	TRBJ1-2
CASSISPTDTQYF	TGCGCCAGCAGTATAAGTCCCACAGATACGCAGTATTTT	TRBV10-2	.	.	TRBJ2-3
CASSPLDGTNEKLFF	TGTGCCAGCTCCCCCTTGGACGGAACTAATGAAAAACTGTTTTTT	TRBV18	few	.	TRBJ1-4